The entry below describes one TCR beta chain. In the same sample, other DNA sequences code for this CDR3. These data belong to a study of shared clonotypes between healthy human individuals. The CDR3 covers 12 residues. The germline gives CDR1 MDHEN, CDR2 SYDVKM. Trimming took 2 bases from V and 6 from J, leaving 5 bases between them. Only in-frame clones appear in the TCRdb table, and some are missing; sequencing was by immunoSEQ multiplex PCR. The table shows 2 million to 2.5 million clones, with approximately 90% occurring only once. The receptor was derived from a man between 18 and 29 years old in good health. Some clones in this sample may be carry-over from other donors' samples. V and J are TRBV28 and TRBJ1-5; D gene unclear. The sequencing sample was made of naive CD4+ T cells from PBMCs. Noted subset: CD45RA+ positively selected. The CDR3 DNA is TGTGCCAGCAGTTTAGAACGTCAGCCCCAGCATTTT. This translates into CASSLERQPQHF.